A selection of T cell receptor beta chains follows, all from one sample in a study of blood T cell repertoires in COVID-19. The table came from immunoSEQ multiplex PCR; TCRdb's copy has only in-frame clones and leaves some out. The sample consists of some 250,000 clones, 86% of them appearing once. Sequencing used peripheral blood. The receptor set was obtained from a man aged 25-40 years with active or convalescent COVID-19. The CDR3 runs from the conserved cysteine through the conserved F or W. Each record gives: J gene, clone size, D gene, V gene, CDR3 protein, CDR3 DNA. The D gene is left open where the match is weak. The size of a clone is reported for some rows only, either as once, few or many, or as a class for expanded clones.

TRBJ1-5	once	TRBD1	TRBV6-6	CASSYAGTGDNQPQHF	TGTGCCAGCAGTTACGCCGGGACAGGAGACAATCAGCCCCAGCATTTT
TRBJ2-3	once	.	TRBV27	CASRGLSDTQYF	TGTGCCAGCAGGGGACTGTCAGATACGCAGTATTTT
TRBJ2-3	.	TRBD1	TRBV7-9	CASSSPGQGRDTQYF	TGTGCCAGCAGCTCCCCCGGACAGGGGAGGGATACGCAGTATTTT
TRBJ1-2	.	TRBD1	TRBV4-1	CASSPPGQGYGYTF	TGCGCCAGCAGCCCGCCGGGACAGGGGTATGGCTACACCTTC
TRBJ2-2	.	TRBD2	TRBV4-1	CASSRQTRLADTGELFF	TGCGCCAGCAGCCGCCAGACCAGACTAGCGGACACCGGGGAGCTGTTTTTT
TRBJ1-2	.	TRBD1	TRBV19	CASQSEDRAVNYGYTF	TGTGCCAGTCAGTCGGAGGACAGGGCCGTAAACTATGGCTACACCTTC
TRBJ2-2	.	.	TRBV5-1	CASYPGEGVAGELFF	TGCGCCAGCTACCCAGGGGAGGGTGTAGCCGGGGAGCTGTTTTTT
TRBJ1-1	.	TRBD1	TRBV14	CASSRHRGPNTEAFF	TGTGCCAGCAGCCGGCACAGGGGGCCGAACACTGAAGCTTTCTTT
TRBJ2-2	.	.	TRBV19	CASSMRANTGELFF	TGTGCCAGTAGTATGAGGGCGAACACCGGGGAGCTGTTTTTT
TRBJ2-7	.	TRBD2	TRBV6-1	CASSEMGLAGGLQYF	TGTGCCAGCAGTGAAATGGGACTAGCGGGGGGGTTGCAGTACTTC
TRBJ2-5	once	TRBD1	TRBV7-9	CASSYGQGAGETQYF	TGTGCCAGCAGTTACGGACAGGGGGCTGGGGAGACCCAGTACTTC
TRBJ2-2	.	.	TRBV2	CASTRPGELFF	TGTGCCAGCACCCGTCCCGGGGAGCTGTTTTTT
TRBJ2-2	.	.	TRBV6-1	CASSEDRNTGELFF	TGTGCCAGCAGTGAGGACAGAAACACCGGGGAGCTGTTTTTT
TRBJ1-5	once	TRBD1	TRBV6-5	CASSPGTGGTPQHF	TGTGCCAGCAGTCCCGGGACAGGGGGAACGCCCCAGCATTTT
TRBJ2-1	once	TRBD2	TRBV24-1	CATSDTKRGGDNEQFF	TGTGCCACCAGTGATACCAAGCGGGGGGGAGACAATGAGCAGTTCTTC
TRBJ2-7	.	.	TRBV5-4	CASSLRDSSYEQYF	TGTGCCAGCAGCCTACGGGACTCATCCTACGAGCAGTACTTC
TRBJ1-2	.	TRBD1	TRBV14	CASSQNPGQGYTF	TGTGCCAGCAGCCAGAATCCGGGACAGGGATACACCTTC
TRBJ1-1	.	TRBD1	TRBV4-1	CASSDLGGNTEAFF	TGCGCCAGCAGCGACTTAGGGGGCAACACTGAAGCTTTCTTT
TRBJ2-5	.	TRBD1	TRBV9	CASSVGGQQETQYF	TGTGCCAGCAGCGTAGGGGGACAGCAAGAGACCCAGTACTTC
TRBJ1-6	.	TRBD1	TRBV7-2	CASSLGRQGEKYNSPLHF	TGTGCCAGCAGCCTCGGCCGACAGGGGGAGAAATATAATTCACCCCTCCACTTT
TRBJ2-3	.	.	TRBV21-1	CAIGTGQGVHTQYF	TGTGCCATCGGGACAGGGCAAGGCGTTCATACGCAGTATTTT
TRBJ1-6	few	TRBD1	TRBV18	CASSPSGGQGVSRSPLHF	TGTGCCAGCTCACCTTCCGGGGGACAGGGGGTTTCCCGTTCACCCCTCCACTTT
TRBJ1-1	.	.	TRBV20-1	CSASTVNTEAFF	TGCAGTGCCAGTACAGTGAACACTGAAGCTTTCTTT
TRBJ1-5	few	.	TRBV5-6	CASSFSLSGKNQPQHF	TGTGCCAGCAGCTTTTCCTTATCGGGTAAAAATCAGCCCCAGCATTTT
TRBJ2-5	.	TRBD2	TRBV4-3	CASSQAIAGGRYETQYF	TGCGCCAGCAGCCAAGCGATAGCGGGGGGGCGCTATGAGACCCAGTACTTC
TRBJ2-7	many	TRBD2	TRBV6-4	CASSVSRPGLAGSYEQYF	TGTGCCAGCAGTGTCTCGCGACCCGGACTAGCGGGGTCCTACGAGCAGTACTTC
TRBJ2-7	.	.	TRBV2	CASRARNSEQYF	TGTGCCAGCAGAGCAAGGAACAGCGAGCAGTACTTC
TRBJ2-2	once	.	TRBV5-1	CASSLYGVHVGQEGTGELFF	TGCGCCAGCAGCTTGTACGGGGTGCACGTTGGGCAGGAGGGAACCGGGGAGCTGTTTTTT
TRBJ1-2	.	.	TRBV27	CASTRGQGYGYTF	TGTGCCAGCACCCGTGGGCAGGGGTATGGCTACACCTTC
TRBJ2-7	few	.	TRBV4-1	CASSPGAPTYEQYF	TGCGCCAGCAGCCCAGGGGCACCCACCTACGAGCAGTACTTC
TRBJ1-1	.	.	TRBV7-2	CASSLSLRGNTEAFF	TGTGCCAGCAGCCTCAGCTTGAGAGGGAACACTGAAGCTTTCTTT
TRBJ1-4	.	.	TRBV4-2	CASSRPQGTQNEKLFF	TGTGCCAGCAGTCGTCCGCAGGGAACTCAAAATGAAAAACTGTTTTTT
TRBJ2-7	few	TRBD2	TRBV5-6	CASSFGGTGTYEQYF	TGTGCCAGCAGCTTCGGGGGGACGGGTACGTACGAGCAGTACTTC
TRBJ1-5	.	TRBD1	TRBV6-6	CASSYQDRVNQPQHF	TGTGCCAGCAGTTACCAGGACAGGGTAAATCAGCCCCAGCATTTT
TRBJ2-5	.	.	TRBV19	CASGSGLSVQETQYF	TGTGCCAGTGGCAGCGGACTATCGGTGCAAGAGACCCAGTACTTC
TRBJ1-2	.	TRBD1	TRBV30	CAWNHGRGVYGYTF	TGTGCCTGGAATCACGGCAGGGGGGTGTATGGCTACACCTTC
TRBJ2-5	.	.	TRBV7-3	CASSVGLARQETQYF	TGTGCCAGCAGTGTAGGGCTAGCACGTCAGGAGACCCAGTACTTC
TRBJ2-1	.	.	TRBV5-1	CASSLGSTISYNEQFF	TGCGCCAGCAGCTTGGGAAGTACAATCTCCTACAATGAGCAGTTCTTC
TRBJ1-4	.	.	TRBV9	CAPPSLQGGEKLFF	TGTGCCCCTCCTAGCCTACAGGGTGGAGAAAAACTGTTTTTT
TRBJ1-5	.	.	TRBV19	CASSISRVDQPQHF	TGTGCCAGTAGTATTTCCAGGGTTGACCAGCCCCAGCATTTT
TRBJ2-1	.	TRBD2	TRBV7-3	CASSLLAGGTREQFF	TGTGCCAGCAGCCTACTAGCGGGGGGGACCCGTGAGCAGTTCTTC
TRBJ1-5	.	.	TRBV2	CASTPVRQGQPQHF	TGTGCCAGCACCCCCGTGAGGCAAGGTCAGCCCCAGCATTTT
TRBJ2-7	few	TRBD1	TRBV27	CASSAETGVTYEQYF	TGTGCCAGCAGTGCCGAAACAGGGGTCACCTACGAGCAGTACTTC
TRBJ1-2	.	.	TRBV10-2	CASSEWADEPYGYTF	TGCGCCAGCAGTGAGTGGGCAGACGAACCGTATGGCTACACCTTC
TRBJ1-2	.	TRBD1	TRBV27	CASSPGTGTYGYTF	TGTGCCAGCAGTCCCGGGACAGGGACCTATGGCTACACCTTC
TRBJ2-7	once	TRBD1	TRBV11-2	CASSQQGESGYEQYF	TGTGCCAGCAGCCAACAGGGGGAATCGGGTTACGAGCAGTACTTC
TRBJ1-6	.	.	TRBV29-1	CSAITGLGSPLHF	TGCAGCGCAATCACAGGGTTGGGGTCACCCCTCCACTTT
TRBJ1-3	.	.	TRBV30	CAWTRGNTIYF	TGTGCCTGGACACGGGGAAACACCATATATTTT
TRBJ2-5	.	.	TRBV6-4	CASRPAKSGEETQYF	TGTGCCAGCAGGCCCGCCAAATCGGGAGAAGAGACCCAGTACTTC
TRBJ1-1	.	.	TRBV10-1	CASSPSPGNTEAFF	TGCGCCAGCAGCCCGAGCCCGGGGAACACTGAAGCTTTCTTT
TRBJ2-3	.	.	TRBV13	CASSLGPISGSTDTQYF	TGTGCCAGCAGCTTAGGCCCCATCAGCGGGAGCACAGATACGCAGTATTTT